This entry concerns a single TCR beta chain. Germline-derived CDR1 and CDR2 are SGHKS and YYEKEE (reference sequence). The CDR3 length is 17 residues. V was trimmed by 0 bases and J by 0 bases, leaving 13 bases between them. These data are taken from a study of PD-L1 blockade in urothelial cancer. Looking at the study overall: From about 2014, patients received atezolizumab, given as 1,200 mg intravenously every 3 weeks. As for prior chemotherapy regimens, patients had received 0 to 3. At 3 weeks after treatment start (second dose) and again at 6 weeks, blood was analyzed. Counts from blood samples showed a median of around 150,000 T cells.

Some clones are missing from TCRdb's copy, which holds only in-frame ones; the method was immunoSEQ multiplex PCR. The sample carries 45,000 or so clones, approximately 82% recorded once. The TCR sequence derives from a man between 65 and 79 years old with urothelial cancer. The specimen was PBMCs, collected around atezolizumab (anti-PD-L1) treatment. The chain has TRBV5-5 and TRBJ2-1, with D perhaps matching TRBD1 (6 bases). The CDR3: CASSLVAGTSSYNEQFF. CDR3 nucleotide sequence: TGTGCCAGCAGCTTGGTCGCAGGGACAAGCTCCTACAATGAGCAGTTCTTC.